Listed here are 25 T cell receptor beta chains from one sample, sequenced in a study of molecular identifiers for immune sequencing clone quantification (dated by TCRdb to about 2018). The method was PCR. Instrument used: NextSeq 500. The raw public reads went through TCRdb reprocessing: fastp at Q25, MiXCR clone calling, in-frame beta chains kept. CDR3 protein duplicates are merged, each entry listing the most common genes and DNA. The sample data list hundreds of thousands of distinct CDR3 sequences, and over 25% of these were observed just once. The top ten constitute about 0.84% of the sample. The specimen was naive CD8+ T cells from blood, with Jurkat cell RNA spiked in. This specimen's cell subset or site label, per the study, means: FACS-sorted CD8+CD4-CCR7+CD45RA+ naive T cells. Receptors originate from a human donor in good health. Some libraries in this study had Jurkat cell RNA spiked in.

The DNA for the CDR3 is TGTGCCAGCAGCTTAGTTGTGGGAGCCGGCACAGATACGCAGTATTTT. Translated: CASSLVVGAGTDTQYF. The rearrangement joins TRBV11-2 to TRBJ2-3; D possibly corresponds to TRBD2 (5 bases). Germline V gene data show CDR1 as SGHAT and CDR2 as FQNNGV. The CDR3 extends over 16 amino acids. The V end lost 1 base, the J end lost 1 base, and 12 bases lay between the germline ends.

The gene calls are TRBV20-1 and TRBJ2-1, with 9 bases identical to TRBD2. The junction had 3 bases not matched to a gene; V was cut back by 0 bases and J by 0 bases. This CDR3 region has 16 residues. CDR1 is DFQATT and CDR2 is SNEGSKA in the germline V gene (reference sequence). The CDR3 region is CSARDISGSSYNEQFF. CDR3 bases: TGCAGTGCTAGAGATATTAGCGGGAGCTCCTACAATGAGCAGTTCTTC.

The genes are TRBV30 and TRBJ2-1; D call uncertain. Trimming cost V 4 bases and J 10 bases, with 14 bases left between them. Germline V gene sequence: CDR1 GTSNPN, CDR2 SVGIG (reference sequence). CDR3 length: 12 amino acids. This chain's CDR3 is CAWTLYNEEQFF. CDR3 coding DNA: TGTGCCTGGACCCTCTACAATGAGGAGCAGTTCTTC. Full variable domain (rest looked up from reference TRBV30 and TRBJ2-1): SQTIHQWPATLVQPVGSPLSLECTVEGTSNPNLYWYRQAAGRGLQLLFYSVGIGQISSEVPQNLSASRPQDRQFILSSKKLLLSDSGFYLCAWTLYNEEQFFGPGTRLTVL.

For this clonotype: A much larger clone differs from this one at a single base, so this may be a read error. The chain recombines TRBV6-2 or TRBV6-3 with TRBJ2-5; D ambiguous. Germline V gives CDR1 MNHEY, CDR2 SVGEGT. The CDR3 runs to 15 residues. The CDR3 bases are TGTGCCAGCAGTTACTCGAGTGTCTACCAAGAGCCCCAGTACTTC. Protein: CASSYSSVYQEPQYF.

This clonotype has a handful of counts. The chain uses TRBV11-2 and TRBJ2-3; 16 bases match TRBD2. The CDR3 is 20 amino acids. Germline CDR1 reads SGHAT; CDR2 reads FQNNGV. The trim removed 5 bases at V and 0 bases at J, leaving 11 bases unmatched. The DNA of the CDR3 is TGTGCCAGCAGCCCACAACCCCCGGGACTAGCGGGAGGGAGCACAGATACGCAGTATTTT. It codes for CASSPQPPGLAGGSTDTQYF. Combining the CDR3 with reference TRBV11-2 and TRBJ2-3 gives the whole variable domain EAGVAQSPRYKIIEKRQSVAFWCNPISGHATLYWYQQILGQGPKLLIQFQNNGVVDDSQLPKDRFSAERLKGVDSTLKIQPAKLEDSAVYLCASSPQPPGLAGGSTDTQYFGPGTRLTVL.

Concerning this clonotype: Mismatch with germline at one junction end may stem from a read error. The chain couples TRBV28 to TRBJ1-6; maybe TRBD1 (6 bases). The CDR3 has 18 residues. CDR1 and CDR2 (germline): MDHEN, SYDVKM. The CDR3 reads CSSTPGAGTRQYNSPLHF. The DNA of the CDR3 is TGTTCCAGCACCCCAGGGGCGGGGACACGGCAGTATAATTCACCCCTCCACTTT.

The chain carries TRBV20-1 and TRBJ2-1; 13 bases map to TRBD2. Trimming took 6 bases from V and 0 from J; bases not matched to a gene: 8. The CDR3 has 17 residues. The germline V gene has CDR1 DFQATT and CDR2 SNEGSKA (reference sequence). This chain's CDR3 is CSAARLAGGTSYNEQFF. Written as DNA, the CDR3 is TGCAGTGCGGCCCGACTAGCGGGGGGCACCTCCTACAATGAGCAGTTCTTC.

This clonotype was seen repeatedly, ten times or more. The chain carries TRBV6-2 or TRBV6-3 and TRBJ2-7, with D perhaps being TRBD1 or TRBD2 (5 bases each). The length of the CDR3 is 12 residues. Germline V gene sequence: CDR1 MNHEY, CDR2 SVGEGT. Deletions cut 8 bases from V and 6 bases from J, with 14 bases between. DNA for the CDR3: TGTGCCAGCGGCCAGGGAGTTGGCGAGCAGTACTTC. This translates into CASGQGVGEQYF.

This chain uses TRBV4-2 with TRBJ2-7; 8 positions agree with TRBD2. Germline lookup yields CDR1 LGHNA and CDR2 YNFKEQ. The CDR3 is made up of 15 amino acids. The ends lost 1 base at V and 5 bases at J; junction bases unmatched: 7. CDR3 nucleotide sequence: TGTGCCAGCAGCCAAGTTCCCGGGGGGGCCGACGAGCAGTACTTC. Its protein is CASSQVPGGADEQYF.

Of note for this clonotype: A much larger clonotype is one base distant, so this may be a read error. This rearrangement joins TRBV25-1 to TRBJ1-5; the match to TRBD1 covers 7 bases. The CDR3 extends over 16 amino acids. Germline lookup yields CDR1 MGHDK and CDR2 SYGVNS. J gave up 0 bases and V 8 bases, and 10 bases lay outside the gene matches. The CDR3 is CASAESGQISNQPQHF. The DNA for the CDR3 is TGTGCCAGCGCTGAATCGGGACAGATTAGCAATCAGCCCCAGCATTTT.

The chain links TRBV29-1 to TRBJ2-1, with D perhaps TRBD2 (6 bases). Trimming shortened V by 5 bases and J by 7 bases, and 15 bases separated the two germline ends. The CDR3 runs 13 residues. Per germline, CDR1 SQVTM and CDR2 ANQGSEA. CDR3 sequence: CSVRSGLGNEQFF. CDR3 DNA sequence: TGCAGCGTTCGGAGCGGGTTGGGGAATGAGCAGTTCTTC.

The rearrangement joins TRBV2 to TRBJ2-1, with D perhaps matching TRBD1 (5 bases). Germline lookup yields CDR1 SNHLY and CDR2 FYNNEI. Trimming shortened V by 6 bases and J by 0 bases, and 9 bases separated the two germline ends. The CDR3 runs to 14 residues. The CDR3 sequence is CASRQDSSYNEQFF. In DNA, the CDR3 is TGTGCCAGCAGACAAGACAGCTCCTACAATGAGCAGTTCTTC.

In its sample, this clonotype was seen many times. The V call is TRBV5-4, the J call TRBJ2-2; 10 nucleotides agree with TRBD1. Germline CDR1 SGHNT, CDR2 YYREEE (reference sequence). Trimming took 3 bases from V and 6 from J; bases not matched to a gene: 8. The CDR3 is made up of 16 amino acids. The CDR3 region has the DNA TGTGCCAGCAGCTCCCCCGGGACAGGGGCCCCCGGGGAGCTGTTTTTT. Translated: CASSSPGTGAPGELFF.

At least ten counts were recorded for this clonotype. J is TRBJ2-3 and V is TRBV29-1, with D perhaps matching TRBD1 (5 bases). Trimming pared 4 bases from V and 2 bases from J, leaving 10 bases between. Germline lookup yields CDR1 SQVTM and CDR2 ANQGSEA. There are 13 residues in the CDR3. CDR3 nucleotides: TGCAGCGTTGGTAGGGGTCTCACAGATACGCAGTATTTT. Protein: CSVGRGLTDTQYF.

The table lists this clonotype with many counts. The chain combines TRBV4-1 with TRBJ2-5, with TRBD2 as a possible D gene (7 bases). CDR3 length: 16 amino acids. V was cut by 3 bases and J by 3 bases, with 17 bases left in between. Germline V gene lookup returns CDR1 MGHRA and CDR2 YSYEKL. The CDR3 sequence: CASSQSWGGPEETQYF. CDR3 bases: TGCGCCAGCAGCCAGAGTTGGGGGGGGCCCGAAGAGACCCAGTACTTC.

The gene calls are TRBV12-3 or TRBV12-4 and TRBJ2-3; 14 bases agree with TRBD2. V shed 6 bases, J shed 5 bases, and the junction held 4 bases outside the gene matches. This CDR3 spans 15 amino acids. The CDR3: CASSQGLAGGDTQYF. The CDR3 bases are TGTGCCAGCAGCCAAGGACTAGCGGGGGGAGATACGCAGTATTTT.

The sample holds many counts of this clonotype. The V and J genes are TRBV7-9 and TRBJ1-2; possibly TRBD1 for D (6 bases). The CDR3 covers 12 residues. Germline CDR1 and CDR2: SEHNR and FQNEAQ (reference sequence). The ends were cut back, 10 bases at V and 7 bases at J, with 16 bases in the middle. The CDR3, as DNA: TGTGCCACCCTCGAGGGGGGGTCTGGCTACACCTTC. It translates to CATLEGGSGYTF. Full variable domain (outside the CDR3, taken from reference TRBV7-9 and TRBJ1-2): DTGVSQNPRHKITKRGQNVTFRCDPISEHNRLYWYRQTLGQGPEFLTYFQNEAQLEKSRLLSDRFSAERPKGSFSTLEIQRTEQGDSAMYLCATLEGGSGYTFGSGTRLTVV.

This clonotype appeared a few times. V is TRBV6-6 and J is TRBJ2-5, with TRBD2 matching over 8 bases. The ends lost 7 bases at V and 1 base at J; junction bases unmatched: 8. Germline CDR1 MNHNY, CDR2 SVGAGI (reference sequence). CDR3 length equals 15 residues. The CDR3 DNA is TGTGCCAGCATGGAGTATAGCGGGGTCCAAGAGACCCAGTACTTC. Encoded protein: CASMEYSGVQETQYF.

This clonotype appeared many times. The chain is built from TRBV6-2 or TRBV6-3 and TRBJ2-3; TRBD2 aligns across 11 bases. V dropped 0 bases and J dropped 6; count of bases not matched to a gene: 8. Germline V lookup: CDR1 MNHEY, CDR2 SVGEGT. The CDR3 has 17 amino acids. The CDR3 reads CASSYSWGLAAGDTQYF. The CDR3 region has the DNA TGTGCCAGCAGTTACTCTTGGGGACTAGCGGCTGGTGATACGCAGTATTTT.

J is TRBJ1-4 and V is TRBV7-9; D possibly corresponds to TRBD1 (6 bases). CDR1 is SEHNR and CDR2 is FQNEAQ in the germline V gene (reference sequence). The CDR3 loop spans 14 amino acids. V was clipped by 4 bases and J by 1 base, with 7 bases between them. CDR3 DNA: TGTGCCAGCAGCTCACAGGGAACTAATGAAAAACTGTTTTTT. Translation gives CASSSQGTNEKLFF.

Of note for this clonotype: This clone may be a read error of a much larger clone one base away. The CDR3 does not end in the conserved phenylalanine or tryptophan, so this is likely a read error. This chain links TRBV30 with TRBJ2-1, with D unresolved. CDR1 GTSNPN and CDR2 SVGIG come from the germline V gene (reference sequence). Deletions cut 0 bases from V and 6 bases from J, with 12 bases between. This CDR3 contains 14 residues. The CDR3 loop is CAWSVLIVGNEQFS. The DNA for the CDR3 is TGTGCCTGGAGTGTCCTAATCGTAGGCAATGAGCAGTTCTCC.

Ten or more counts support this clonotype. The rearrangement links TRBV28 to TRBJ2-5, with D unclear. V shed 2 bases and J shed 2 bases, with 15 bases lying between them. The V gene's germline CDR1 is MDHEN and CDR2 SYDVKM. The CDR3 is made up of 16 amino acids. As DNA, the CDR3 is TGTGCCAGCAGTTTAGCCAGGACCAGACTTCAAGAGACCCAGTACTTC. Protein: CASSLARTRLQETQYF.

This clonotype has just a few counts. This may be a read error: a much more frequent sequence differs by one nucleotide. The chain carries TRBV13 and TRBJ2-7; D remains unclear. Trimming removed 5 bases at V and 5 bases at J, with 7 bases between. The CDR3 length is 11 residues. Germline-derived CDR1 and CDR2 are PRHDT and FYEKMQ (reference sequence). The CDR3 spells CASSPTNEQYF. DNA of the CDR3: TGTGCCAGCAGCCCCACCAACGAGCAGTACTTC.

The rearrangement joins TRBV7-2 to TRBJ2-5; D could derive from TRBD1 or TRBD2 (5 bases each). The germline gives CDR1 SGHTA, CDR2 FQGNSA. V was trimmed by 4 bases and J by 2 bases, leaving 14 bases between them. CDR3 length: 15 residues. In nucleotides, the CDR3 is TGTGCCAGCAGCTCGTCGAGGGGTGGACAAGAGACCCAGTACTTC. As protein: CASSSSRGGQETQYF.

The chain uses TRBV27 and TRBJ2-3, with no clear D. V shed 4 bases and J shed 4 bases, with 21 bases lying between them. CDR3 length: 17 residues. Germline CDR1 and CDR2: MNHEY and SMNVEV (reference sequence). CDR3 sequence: CASSSYLSDHPADTQYF. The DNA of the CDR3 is TGTGCCAGCAGTTCGTACCTTTCGGACCACCCGGCAGATACGCAGTATTTT.